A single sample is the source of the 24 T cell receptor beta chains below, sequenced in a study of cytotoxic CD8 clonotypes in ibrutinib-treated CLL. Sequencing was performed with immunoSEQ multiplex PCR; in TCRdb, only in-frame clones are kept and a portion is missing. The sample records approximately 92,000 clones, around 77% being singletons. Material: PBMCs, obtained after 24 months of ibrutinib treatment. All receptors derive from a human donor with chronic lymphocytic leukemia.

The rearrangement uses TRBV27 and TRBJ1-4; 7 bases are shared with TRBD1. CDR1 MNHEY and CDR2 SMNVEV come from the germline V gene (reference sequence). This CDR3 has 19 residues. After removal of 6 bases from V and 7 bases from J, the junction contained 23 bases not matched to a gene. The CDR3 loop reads CASSPRKGGQYGSSEKLFF. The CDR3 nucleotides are TGTGCCAGCAGCCCCCGGAAAGGGGGACAGTACGGTTCTAGTGAAAAACTGTTTTTT.

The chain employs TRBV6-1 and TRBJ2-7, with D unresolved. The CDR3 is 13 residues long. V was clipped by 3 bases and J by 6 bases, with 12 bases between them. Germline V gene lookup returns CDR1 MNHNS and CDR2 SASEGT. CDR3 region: CASSDGMALEQYF. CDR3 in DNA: TGTGCCAGCAGTGATGGGATGGCGCTCGAGCAGTACTTC.

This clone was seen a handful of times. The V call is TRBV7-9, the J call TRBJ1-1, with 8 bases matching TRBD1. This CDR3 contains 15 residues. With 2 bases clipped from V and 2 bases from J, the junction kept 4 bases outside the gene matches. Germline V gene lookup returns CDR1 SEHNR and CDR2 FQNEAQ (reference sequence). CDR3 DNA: TGTGCCAGCAGCTTACTAGGGACAGGAAACACTGAAGCTTTCTTT. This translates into CASSLLGTGNTEAFF.

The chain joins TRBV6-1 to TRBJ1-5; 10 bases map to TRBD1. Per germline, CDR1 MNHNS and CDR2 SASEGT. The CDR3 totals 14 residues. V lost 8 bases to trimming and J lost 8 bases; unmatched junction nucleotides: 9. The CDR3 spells CASGDRGLSEPQHF. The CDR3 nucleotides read TGTGCCAGCGGCGACAGGGGGCTTTCGGAGCCCCAGCATTTT.

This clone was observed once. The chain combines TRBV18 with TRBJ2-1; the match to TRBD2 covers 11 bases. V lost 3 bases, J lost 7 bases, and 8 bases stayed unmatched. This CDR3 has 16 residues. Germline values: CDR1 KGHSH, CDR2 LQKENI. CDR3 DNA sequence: TGTGCCAGCTCACCGGGACTAGCGGTTAAAGGGAATGAGCAGTTCTTC. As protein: CASSPGLAVKGNEQFF.

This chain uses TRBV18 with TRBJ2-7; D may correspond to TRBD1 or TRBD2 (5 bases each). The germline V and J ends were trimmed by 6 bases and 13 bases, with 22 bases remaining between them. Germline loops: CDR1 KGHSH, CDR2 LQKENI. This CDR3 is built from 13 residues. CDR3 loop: CASSPRTDTEGYF. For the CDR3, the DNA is TGTGCCAGCTCCCCGCGAACGGACACCGAGGGATACTTC.

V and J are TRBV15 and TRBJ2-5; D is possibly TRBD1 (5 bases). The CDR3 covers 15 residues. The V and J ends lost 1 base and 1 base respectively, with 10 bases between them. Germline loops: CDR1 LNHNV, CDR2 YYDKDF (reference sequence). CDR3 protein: CATSRGRGPQETQYF. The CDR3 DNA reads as TGTGCCACCAGCAGAGGAAGGGGCCCCCAAGAGACCCAGTACTTC.

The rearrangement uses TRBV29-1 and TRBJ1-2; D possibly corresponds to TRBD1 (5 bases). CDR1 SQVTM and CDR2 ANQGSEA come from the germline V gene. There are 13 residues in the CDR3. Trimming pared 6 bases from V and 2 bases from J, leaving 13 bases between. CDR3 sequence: CSVRAGINYGYTF. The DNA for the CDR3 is TGCAGCGTACGGGCAGGGATCAACTATGGCTACACCTTC.

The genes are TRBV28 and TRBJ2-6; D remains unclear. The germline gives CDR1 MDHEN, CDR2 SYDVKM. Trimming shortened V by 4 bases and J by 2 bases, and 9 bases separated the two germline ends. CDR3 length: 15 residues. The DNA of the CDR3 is TGTGCCAGCAGTTCAGACCTCACTGGGGCCAACGTCCTGACTTTC. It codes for CASSSDLTGANVLTF.

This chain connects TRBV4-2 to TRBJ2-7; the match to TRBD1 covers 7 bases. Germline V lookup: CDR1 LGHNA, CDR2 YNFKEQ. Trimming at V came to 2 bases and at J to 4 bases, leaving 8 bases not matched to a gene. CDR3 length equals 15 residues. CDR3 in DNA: TGTGCCAGCAGCCAATCTGACAGGGTTGTTTACGAGCAGTACTTC. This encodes CASSQSDRVVYEQYF.

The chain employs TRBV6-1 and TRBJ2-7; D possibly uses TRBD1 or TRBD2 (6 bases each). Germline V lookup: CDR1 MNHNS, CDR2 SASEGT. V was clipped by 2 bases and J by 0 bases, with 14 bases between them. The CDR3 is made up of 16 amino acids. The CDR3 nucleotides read TGTGCCAGCAGTGAACGGGGGCGACTGACCTCCTACGAGCAGTACTTC. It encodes CASSERGRLTSYEQYF.

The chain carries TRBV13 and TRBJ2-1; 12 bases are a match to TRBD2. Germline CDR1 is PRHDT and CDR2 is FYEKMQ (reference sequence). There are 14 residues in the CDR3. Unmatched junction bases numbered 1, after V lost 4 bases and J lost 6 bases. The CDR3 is CASSSSGRANEQFF. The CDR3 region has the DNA TGTGCCAGCAGCTCTAGCGGGAGGGCCAATGAGCAGTTCTTC.

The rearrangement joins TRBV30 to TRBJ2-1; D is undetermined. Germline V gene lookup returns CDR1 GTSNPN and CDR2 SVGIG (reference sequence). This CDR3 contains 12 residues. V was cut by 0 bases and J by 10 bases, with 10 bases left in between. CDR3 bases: TGTGCCTGGAGTGTACGGTGGTCAGAGCAGTTCTTC. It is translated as CAWSVRWSEQFF.

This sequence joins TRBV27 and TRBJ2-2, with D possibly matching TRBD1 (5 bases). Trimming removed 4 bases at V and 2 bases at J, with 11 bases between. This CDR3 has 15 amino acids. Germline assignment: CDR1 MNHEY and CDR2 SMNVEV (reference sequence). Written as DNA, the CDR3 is TGTGCCAGCAGTTCCAGGGCGGTCAACACCGGGGAGCTGTTTTTT. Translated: CASSSRAVNTGELFF.

The CDR3 here is CASGKRQGAHTEAFF. In DNA, the CDR3 is TGTGCCAGCGGGAAAAGACAGGGGGCTCACACTGAAGCTTTCTTT. V gene TRBV9 combines with J gene TRBJ1-1, with 10 bases aligning to TRBD1. V gave up 7 bases and J gave up 3 bases; unmatched junction bases: 9. This CDR3 region has 15 residues. Germline V gene data show CDR1 as SGDLS and CDR2 as YYNGEE. The full variable domain, rest sourced from reference TRBV9 and TRBJ1-1, is DSGVTQTPKHLITATGQRVTLRCSPRSGDLSVYWYQQSLDQGLQFLIQYYNGEERAKGNILERFSAQQFPDLHSELNLSSLELGDSALYFCASGKRQGAHTEAFFGQGTRLTVV.

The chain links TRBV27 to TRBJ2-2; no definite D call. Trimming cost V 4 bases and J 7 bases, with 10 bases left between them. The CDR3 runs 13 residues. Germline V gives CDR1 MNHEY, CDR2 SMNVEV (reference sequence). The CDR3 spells CASSSRLGGELFF. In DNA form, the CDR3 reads TGTGCCAGCAGTTCGAGACTGGGCGGGGAGCTGTTTTTT.

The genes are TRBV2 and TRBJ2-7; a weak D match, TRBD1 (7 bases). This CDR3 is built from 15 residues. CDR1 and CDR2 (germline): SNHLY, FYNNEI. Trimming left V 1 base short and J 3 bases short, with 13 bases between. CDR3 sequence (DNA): TGTGCCAGCAGTGAAGGGAGGGGGCCCCTCTACGAGCAGTACTTC. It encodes CASSEGRGPLYEQYF. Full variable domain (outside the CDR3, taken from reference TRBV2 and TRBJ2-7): EPEVTQTPSHQVTQMGQEVILRCVPISNHLYFYWYRQILGQKVEFLVSFYNNEISEKSEIFDDQFSVERPDGSNFTLKIRSTKLEDSAMYFCASSEGRGPLYEQYFGPGTRLTVT.

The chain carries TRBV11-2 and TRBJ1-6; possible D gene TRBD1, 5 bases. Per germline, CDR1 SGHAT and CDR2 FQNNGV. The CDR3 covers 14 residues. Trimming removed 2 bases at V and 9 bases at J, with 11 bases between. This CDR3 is CASSLWGRGSPLHF. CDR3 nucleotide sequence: TGTGCCAGCAGCTTATGGGGTAGGGGTTCACCCCTCCACTTT.

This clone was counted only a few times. The CDR3 bases are TGTGCCACCAGCAGAGGAGGTCGCGCACAGGGAGGCGAGCAGTTCTTC. Translating it yields CATSRGGRAQGGEQFF. V gene TRBV15 combines with J gene TRBJ2-1; D possibly matches TRBD1 or TRBD2 (6 bases each). Deletions cut 1 base from V and 10 bases from J, with 20 bases between. The CDR3 is 16 residues long. Germline CDR1 and CDR2: LNHNV and YYDKDF (reference sequence).

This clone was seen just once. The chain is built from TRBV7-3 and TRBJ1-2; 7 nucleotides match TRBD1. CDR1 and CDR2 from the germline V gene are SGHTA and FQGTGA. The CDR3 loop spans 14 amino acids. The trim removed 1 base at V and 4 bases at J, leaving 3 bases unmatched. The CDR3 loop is CASSLRGDSYGYTF. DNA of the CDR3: TGTGCCAGCAGCTTAAGGGGGGACAGCTATGGCTACACCTTC.

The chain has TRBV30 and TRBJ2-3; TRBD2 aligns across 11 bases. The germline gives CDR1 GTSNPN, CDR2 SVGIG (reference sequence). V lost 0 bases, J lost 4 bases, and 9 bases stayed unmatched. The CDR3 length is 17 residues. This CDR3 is CAWSVLPTSGRSDTQYF. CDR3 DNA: TGTGCCTGGAGTGTACTCCCTACTAGCGGGAGATCAGATACGCAGTATTTT.

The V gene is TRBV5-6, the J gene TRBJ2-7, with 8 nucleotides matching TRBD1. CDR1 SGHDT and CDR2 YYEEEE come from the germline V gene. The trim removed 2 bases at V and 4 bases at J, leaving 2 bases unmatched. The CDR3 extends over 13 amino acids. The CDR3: CASSFRDRYEQYF. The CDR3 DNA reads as TGTGCCAGCAGCTTCCGGGACAGGTACGAGCAGTACTTC.

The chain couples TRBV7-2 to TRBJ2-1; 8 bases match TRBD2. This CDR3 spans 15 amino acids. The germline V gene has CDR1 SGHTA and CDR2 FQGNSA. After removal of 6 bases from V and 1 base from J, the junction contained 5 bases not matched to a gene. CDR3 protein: CASRSGSVSYNEQFF. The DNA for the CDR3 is TGTGCCAGCAGGAGCGGGAGCGTGTCCTACAATGAGCAGTTCTTC.

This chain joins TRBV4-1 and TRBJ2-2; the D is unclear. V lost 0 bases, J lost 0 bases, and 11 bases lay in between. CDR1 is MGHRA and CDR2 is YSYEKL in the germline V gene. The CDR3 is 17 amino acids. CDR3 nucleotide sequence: TGCGCCAGCAGCCAAGAGTATGGGCAGTCGAACACCGGGGAGCTGTTTTTT. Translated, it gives CASSQEYGQSNTGELFF.